The entry below gives a single TCR beta chain sequence along with its context. The antigen remains unidentified. Documented time point: week 47, end of study. The vaccine gave 300 ug of a 20-mer mutant IDH1 peptide subcutaneously per dose. Each patient was administered eight vaccinations, scheduled in weeks 1, 3, 5, 7, 11, 15, 19 and 23. Each donor presented with a new WHO grade 3 or 4 astrocytoma that tested IDH1-mutant and showed ATRX loss. The CDR3 spans 15 residues. Trimming took 3 bases from V and 2 from J; bases not matched to a gene: 4. CDR1 SGHNT and CDR2 YYREEE come from the germline V gene (reference sequence). The data stem from a study of a mutant IDH1 vaccine in newly diagnosed glioma. The wider study: Treated patients had a mean age of about 38 years and a roughly 60% male, around 40% female split. Before enrollment, patients got radiotherapy alone, temozolomide alone, or mostly the combination.

Some clones are missing from TCRdb's copy, which holds only in-frame ones; the method was immunoSEQ multiplex PCR. This table has approximately 12,000 clones, approximately 85% appearing once. The input for sequencing was PBMCs, taken from a glioma patient whose treatment included an IDH1 peptide vaccine. This clonotype originated in a man aged 25-45 years with glioma. This rearrangement joins TRBV5-4 to TRBJ1-2; TRBD1 aligns across 10 bases. The CDR3 DNA reads TGTGCCAGCAGCTACGGGACAGGGGAGAACTATGGCTACACCTTC. Translating it yields CASSYGTGENYGYTF.